Below, one T cell receptor (beta chain) is given with its context. The protocol was immunoSEQ multiplex PCR, while the TCRdb copy is restricted to in-frame clones and leaves out a portion. The sample yields fewer than 90,000 clones, about 78% seen once. The V gene end was trimmed by 3 bases and the J gene end by 4 bases; junction bases not matched to a gene: 4. The CDR3 is 15 residues long. Germline-derived CDR1 and CDR2 are KGHDR and SFDVKD. This record belongs to a study of blood T cell repertoires in COVID-19. Background on the study: From the United States, Italy and Spain came samples of acute and convalescent COVID-19. T cells, B-cell-depleted T cells, or PBMCs provided the cDNA or gDNA that served as material.

The chain couples TRBV24-1 to TRBJ2-2; 7 bases fit TRBD1. The receptor was isolated from a woman over 75 with acute or convalescent COVID-19. The sample consisted of peripheral blood. For the CDR3, the DNA is TGTGCCACCAGTGATAGACGGGACAGCACCGGGGAGCTGTTTTTT. Protein: CATSDRRDSTGELFF.